This T cell receptor beta chain was found in a study of T cells in tumors after PD-1 blockade. Study background: Either cemiplimab 350 mg every 2 weeks or pembrolizumab 200 mg every 3 weeks was given. A subset received ongoing vismodegib 150 mg daily alongside anti-PD-1 therapy. Peripheral blood samples averaged around 33,000 unique clonotypes and 95,000 to 120,000 templates.

Study-level results: Blood contained about 42% of the tumor's TCR clonotypes.

V was trimmed by 5 bases and J by 5 bases, leaving 13 bases between them. Germline-derived CDR1 and CDR2 are SGHDN and FVKESK. The CDR3 consists of 14 residues. This clone showed up just once. Its antigen remains unidentified. The table came from immunoSEQ multiplex PCR; TCRdb's copy has only in-frame clones and leaves some out. Of around 45,000 clones in the sample, roughly three quarters are singletons; the top ten hold around 9.3%. The TCR originated in a human donor with advanced basal cell or squamous cell carcinoma (not recorded which). The starting material was PBMCs, obtained before anti-PD-1 therapy. J is TRBJ1-3 and V is TRBV14; D is unclear. CDR3 nucleotides: TGTGCCAGCAGCTCCGTGATAGCCCGAAACACCATATATTTT. It yields the protein CASSSVIARNTIYF.